The clone carrying this T cell receptor (beta chain) ranks as medium-sized in terms of frequency. Its specificity is unknown. The record originates from a study of T cell clusters in autoimmune cytopenias. General study points: A dominant lymphoma-associated repertoire apparently masked the cluster-lack signature in secondary cytopenia versus chronic lymphocytic leukemia. No experiment has yet validated the function of the T cell clusters defined in silico. Active autoimmune hepatitis patients had roughly 2.7-fold fewer exclusive TRB clusters than healthy donors.

TRB was amplified from 250 ng of peripheral blood genomic DNA per sample. One tube held mixed TRB-A and TRB-B primer pools for touch-down PCR. Reanalyzing the multiplex PCR reads, TCRdb keeps one entry per CDR3 protein, without DNA. This sample contains roughly 8,000 distinct CDR3 sequences. The CDR3 runs to 13 residues. The germline V gene has CDR1 SGHVS and CDR2 FNYEAQ. Sequencing used peripheral blood. The chain links TRBV7-6 to TRBJ1-1. This TCR derives from a human donor with an autoimmune cytopenia or autoimmune hepatitis (not recorded which). CDR3 amino acids: CASSLGQNTEAFF. The complete variable domain, with remaining parts taken from reference TRBV7-6 and TRBJ1-1, reads GAGVSQSPRYKVTKRGQDVALRCDPISGHVSLYWYRQALGQGPEFLTYFNYEAQQDKSGLPNDRFSAERPEGSISTLTIQRTEQRDSAMYRCASSLGQNTEAFFGQGTRLTVV.